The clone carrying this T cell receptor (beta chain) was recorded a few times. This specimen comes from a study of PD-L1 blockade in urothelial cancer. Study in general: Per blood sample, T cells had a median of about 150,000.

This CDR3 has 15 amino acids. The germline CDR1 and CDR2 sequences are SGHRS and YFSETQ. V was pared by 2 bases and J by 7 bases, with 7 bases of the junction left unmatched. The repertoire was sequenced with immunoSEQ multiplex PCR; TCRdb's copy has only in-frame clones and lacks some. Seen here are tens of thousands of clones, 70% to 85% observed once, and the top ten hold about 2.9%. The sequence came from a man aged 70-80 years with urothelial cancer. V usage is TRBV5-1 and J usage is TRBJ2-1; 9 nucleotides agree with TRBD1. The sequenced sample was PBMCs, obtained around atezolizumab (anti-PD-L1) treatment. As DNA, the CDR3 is TGCGCCAGCAGCTTTGGGACAGGGCAAGTAAATGAGCAGTTCTTC. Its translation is CASSFGTGQVNEQFF. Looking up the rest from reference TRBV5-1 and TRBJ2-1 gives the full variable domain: KAGVTQTPRYLIKTRGQQVTLSCSPISGHRSVSWYQQTPGQGLQFLFEYFSETQRNKGNFPGRFSGRQFSNSRSEMNVSTLELGDSALYLCASSFGTGQVNEQFFGPGTRLTVL.